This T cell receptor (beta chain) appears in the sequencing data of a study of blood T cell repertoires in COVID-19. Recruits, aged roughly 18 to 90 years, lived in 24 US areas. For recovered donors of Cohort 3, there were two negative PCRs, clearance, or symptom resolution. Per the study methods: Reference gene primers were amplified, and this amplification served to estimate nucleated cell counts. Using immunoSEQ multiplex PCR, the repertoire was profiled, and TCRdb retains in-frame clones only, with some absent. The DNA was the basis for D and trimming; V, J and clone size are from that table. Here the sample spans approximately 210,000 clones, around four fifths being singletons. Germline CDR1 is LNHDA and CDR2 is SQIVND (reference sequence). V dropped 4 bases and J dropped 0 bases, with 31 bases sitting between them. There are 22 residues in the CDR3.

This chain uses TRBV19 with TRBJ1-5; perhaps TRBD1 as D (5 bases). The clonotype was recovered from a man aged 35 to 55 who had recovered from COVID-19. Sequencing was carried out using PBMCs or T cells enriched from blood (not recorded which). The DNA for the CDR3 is TGTGCCAGTAGTAGTCACCCGGGAGGGTGGGGAAAATGGGGCTATAGCAATCAGCCCCAGCATTTT. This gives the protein CASSSHPGGWGKWGYSNQPQHF. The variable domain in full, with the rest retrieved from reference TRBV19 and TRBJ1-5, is DGGITQSPKYLFRKEGQNVTLSCEQNLNHDAMYWYRQDPGQGLRLIYYSQIVNDFQKGDIAEGYSVSREKKESFPLTVTSAQKNPTAFYLCASSSHPGGWGKWGYSNQPQHFGDGTRLSIL.